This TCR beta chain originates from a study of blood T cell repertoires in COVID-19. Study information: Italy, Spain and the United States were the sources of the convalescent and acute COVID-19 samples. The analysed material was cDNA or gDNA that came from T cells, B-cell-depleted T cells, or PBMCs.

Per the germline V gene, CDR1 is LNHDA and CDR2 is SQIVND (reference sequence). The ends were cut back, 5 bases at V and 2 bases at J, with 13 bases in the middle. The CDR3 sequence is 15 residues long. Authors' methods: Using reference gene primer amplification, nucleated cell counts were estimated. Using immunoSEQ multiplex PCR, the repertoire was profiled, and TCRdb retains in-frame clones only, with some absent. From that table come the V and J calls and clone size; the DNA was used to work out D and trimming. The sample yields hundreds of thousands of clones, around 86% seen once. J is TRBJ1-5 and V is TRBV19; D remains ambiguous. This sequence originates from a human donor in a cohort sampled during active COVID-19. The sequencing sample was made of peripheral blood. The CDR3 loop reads CASSAGRWGNQPQHF. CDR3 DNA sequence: TGTGCCAGTAGTGCTGGCAGGTGGGGCAATCAGCCCCAGCATTTT.